The 23 T cell receptor beta chains below were found in one sample sequenced in a study of T cell repertoires in cytomegalovirus infection. What these receptors recognize is not known. In TCRdb, the reads were re-called with MiXCR into one record per CDR3 protein. Of about 890,000 distinct CDR3 sequences in the sample, approximately 30% were seen once. This specimen was cultured CD8+ T cells from PBMCs, taken from culture after CMV antigen stimulation. These receptors originate from a human donor in good health (CMV status not recorded). Some clones in this sample may be carry-over from other donors' samples.

This chain links TRBV19 with TRBJ1-1; TRBD1 is a possible D gene (6 bases). Germline loops: CDR1 LNHDA, CDR2 SQIVND (reference sequence). V was pared by 6 bases and J by 0 bases, with 11 bases between. This CDR3 has 14 amino acids. The CDR3 nucleotides read TGTGCCAGTAGGGTGGGGGCGATGAACACTGAAGCTTTCTTT. Its protein is CASRVGAMNTEAFF.

J is TRBJ2-7 and V is TRBV13, with D maybe TRBD1 (6 bases). Deletions cut 3 bases from V and 2 bases from J, with 11 bases between. Germline V gene data show CDR1 as PRHDT and CDR2 as FYEKMQ (reference sequence). The CDR3 has 14 residues. The CDR3, as DNA: TGTGCCAGCAGCTTCCGGGACACCACCTACGAGCAGTACTTC. Its translation is CASSFRDTTYEQYF. Full variable domain (remainder filled in from reference TRBV13 and TRBJ2-7): AAGVIQSPRHLIKEKRETATLKCYPIPRHDTVYWYQQGPGQDPQFLISFYEKMQSDKGSIPDRFSAQQFSDYHSELNMSSLELGDSALYFCASSFRDTTYEQYFGPGTRLTVT.

This clonotype has just a few counts. V usage is TRBV6-2 or TRBV6-3 and J usage is TRBJ2-6; D gene ambiguous. The CDR3 runs 13 residues. In germline, CDR1 is MNHEY, CDR2 SVGEGT. Trimming pared 6 bases from V and 4 bases from J, leaving 7 bases between. CDR3 protein: CASSTAGANVLTF. CDR3 bases: TGTGCCAGCAGCACAGCGGGGGCCAACGTCCTGACTTTC.

This clonotype came up many times. The V call is TRBV7-9, the J call TRBJ2-3; 11 bases are a match to TRBD2. This CDR3 is 16 amino acids long. Germline CDR1 is SEHNR and CDR2 is FQNEAQ (reference sequence). V dropped 6 bases and J dropped 1; count of bases not matched to a gene: 6. CDR3 residues: CASSTRSGGGTDTQYF. DNA of the CDR3: TGTGCCAGCAGTACTCGTAGCGGGGGGGGCACAGATACGCAGTATTTT. Using reference TRBV7-9 and TRBJ2-3 for the parts outside the CDR3, the full variable domain is DTGVSQNPRHKITKRGQNVTFRCDPISEHNRLYWYRQTLGQGPEFLTYFQNEAQLEKSRLLSDRFSAERPKGSFSTLEIQRTEQGDSAMYLCASSTRSGGGTDTQYFGPGTRLTVL.

The chain combines TRBV4-2 with TRBJ2-3; 10 bases fit TRBD2. The CDR3 spans 19 residues. CDR1 and CDR2 from the germline V gene are LGHNA and YNFKEQ. V lost 4 bases to trimming and J lost 1 base; unmatched junction nucleotides: 14. CDR3 in amino acids: CASSPLALAGPLRTDTQYF. CDR3 nucleotide sequence: TGTGCCAGCAGCCCCCTAGCACTAGCGGGGCCCCTTCGCACAGATACGCAGTATTTT.

J is TRBJ2-7 and V is TRBV7-9; D not resolved. CDR3 length equals 13 residues. Trimming removed 5 bases at V and 5 bases at J, with 13 bases between. Per germline, CDR1 SEHNR and CDR2 FQNEAQ (reference sequence). The CDR3 DNA reads TGTGCCAGCAGCCCTCCTTTTCTGGACGAGCAGTACTTC. Amino acid sequence: CASSPPFLDEQYF.

The chain joins TRBV4-2 to TRBJ1-5; TRBD1 is a possible D gene (5 bases). Trimming pared 1 base from V and 0 bases from J, leaving 7 bases between. The germline V gene encodes CDR1 LGHNA and CDR2 YNFKEQ. CDR3 length equals 15 residues. The CDR3 region is CASSQGQLSNQPQHF. The CDR3, as DNA: TGTGCCAGCAGCCAAGGACAGCTTAGCAATCAGCCCCAGCATTTT.

This clonotype was seen a few times. The V and J genes are TRBV4-1 and TRBJ2-1, with 11 bases fitting TRBD1. Germline CDR1 MGHRA, CDR2 YSYEKL. V lost 4 bases, J lost 5 bases, and 7 bases stayed unmatched. This CDR3 region has 16 residues. CDR3 DNA: TGCGCCAGCAGCCTCCCTGGGACAGGGGGGAACAATGAGCAGTTCTTC. This codes for CASSLPGTGGNNEQFF.

J is TRBJ1-6 and V is TRBV10-3; the match to TRBD1 covers 8 bases. The J segment lost 9 bases and the V segment lost 5 bases, leaving 12 bases of the junction unmatched. Germline V gives CDR1 ENHRY, CDR2 SYGVKD. The CDR3 is 16 amino acids. CDR3 protein: CAISTSDRDGGSPLHF. The CDR3 coding sequence is TGTGCCATCAGTACCTCGGACAGGGACGGTGGTTCACCCCTCCACTTT.

The chain is built from TRBV9 and TRBJ2-3; 8 nucleotides agree with TRBD1. The V gene end was trimmed by 2 bases and the J gene end by 2 bases; junction bases not matched to a gene: 10. The germline V gene encodes CDR1 SGDLS and CDR2 YYNGEE. The CDR3 loop spans 17 amino acids. In DNA form, the CDR3 reads TGTGCCAGCAGCGTTCACGACAGGGGAAAACTCACAGATACGCAGTATTTT. Its translation: CASSVHDRGKLTDTQYF.

This clonotype has a handful of counts. The chain is built from TRBV25-1 and TRBJ2-2; D is undetermined. Per the germline V gene, CDR1 is MGHDK and CDR2 is SYGVNS. This CDR3 contains 12 residues. V dropped 6 bases and J dropped 7 bases, with 9 bases sitting between them. CDR3 sequence reads: CASRTESGELFF. CDR3 DNA sequence: TGTGCCAGCAGGACCGAAAGCGGGGAGCTGTTTTTT.

This clonotype was observed many times. The chain has TRBV11-2 and TRBJ2-1; no definite D call. V was shortened by 0 bases and J by 0 bases, with 3 bases between the two germline ends. The length of the CDR3 is 14 residues. Germline V gene data show CDR1 as SGHAT and CDR2 as FQNNGV. The CDR3 region has the DNA TGTGCCAGCAGCTTAGATCCCTCCTACAATGAGCAGTTCTTC. Translated: CASSLDPSYNEQFF.

Remarks on this clonotype: At one of its ends the junction is not consistent with the germline gene, which may arise from a read error. The CDR3 is CVSSEAAGHGYTF. The CDR3 DNA follows: TGTGTCAGCAGTGAAGCGGCAGGCCATGGCTACACCTTC. The chain employs TRBV6-1 and TRBJ1-2; D is unresolved. CDR1 is MNHNS, CDR2 SASEGT, per germline. The CDR3 runs 13 residues.

The chain has TRBV7-8 and TRBJ2-3, with 9 bases matching TRBD1. Germline assignment: CDR1 SGHVS and CDR2 FQNEAQ. Trimming at V came to 5 bases and at J to 4 bases, leaving 10 bases not matched to a gene. The CDR3 runs 16 residues. For the CDR3, the DNA is TGTGCCAGCAGCCCAACCGGGACAGGGTATTCAGATACGCAGTATTTT. Translated, it gives CASSPTGTGYSDTQYF.

The V gene is TRBV7-9, the J gene TRBJ1-1, with no clear D. CDR3 length: 13 residues. The ends were cut back, 8 bases at V and 1 base at J, with 11 bases in the middle. CDR1 and CDR2 (germline): SEHNR, FQNEAQ (reference sequence). CDR3 nucleotide sequence: TGTGCCAGCCGCTCACCATCGAACACTGAAGCTTTCTTT. This translates into CASRSPSNTEAFF.

V and J are TRBV12-3 or TRBV12-4 and TRBJ1-1; D ambiguous. The CDR3 contains 13 residues. Trimming removed 5 bases from V and 4 bases from J, with 11 bases in between. CDR3 residues: CASSHPPPTEAFF. CDR3 coding DNA: TGTGCCAGCAGTCACCCTCCGCCCACTGAAGCTTTCTTT.

V and J are TRBV19 and TRBJ1-2; no clear D gene. This CDR3 has 13 amino acids. Germline-derived CDR1 and CDR2 are LNHDA and SQIVND (reference sequence). Trimming left V 1 base short and J 5 bases short, with 8 bases between. The chain's CDR3 is CASSIGTEYGYTF. The CDR3 DNA is TGTGCCAGTAGTATAGGAACGGAGTATGGCTACACCTTC.

This clonotype was detected many times. One junction end disagrees with the germline gene, perhaps due to a read error. V and J are TRBV4-1 and TRBJ2-1; the D gene is possibly TRBD1 (5 bases). CDR1 is MGHRA, CDR2 YSYEKL, per germline. The CDR3 runs 13 residues. CDR3 bases: TGTGCCAGCAGTCAGGGTATTTACAATGAGCAGTTCTTC. Its protein product is CASSQGIYNEQFF.

The chain uses TRBV5-4 and TRBJ1-6; D gene uncertain. CDR3 length equals 15 residues. CDR1 is SGHNT and CDR2 is YYREEE in the germline V gene (reference sequence). V was trimmed by 0 bases and J by 10 bases, leaving 14 bases between them. CDR3 in amino acids: CASSLDRGIVSPLHF. The CDR3 coding sequence is TGTGCCAGCAGCTTGGACCGAGGGATCGTCTCACCCCTCCACTTT.

This chain's CDR3 is CASSPLGPHGYTF. CDR3 nucleotide sequence: TGTGCCAGCAGCCCCTTGGGGCCCCATGGCTACACCTTC. The chain employs TRBV6-6 and TRBJ1-2; D perhaps matches TRBD1 (5 bases). The CDR3 covers 13 residues. The V and J ends lost 6 bases and 6 bases respectively, with 14 bases between them. Germline lookup yields CDR1 MNHNY and CDR2 SVGAGI (reference sequence).

The chain carries TRBV7-8 and TRBJ1-2; tentatively, D is TRBD1 (6 bases). The V gene lost 5 bases and the J gene lost 6 bases, with 13 bases spanning the gap. The CDR3 spans 13 residues. Germline values: CDR1 SGHVS, CDR2 FQNEAQ. CDR3 region: CASSPTGRDGYTF. Written as DNA, the CDR3 is TGTGCCAGCAGCCCTACAGGGCGGGATGGCTACACCTTC.

There are a few counts of this clonotype. A junction boundary mismatches the germline segment, possibly from a read error. The chain has TRBV5-6 and TRBJ2-1, with D maybe TRBD1 (5 bases). CDR1 is SGHDT, CDR2 YYEEEE, per germline. CDR3 length: 13 amino acids. The CDR3 DNA reads TGTGCCAGCAGCTGGGGCCTACCTAGACAAGAGGTCTTC. Protein: CASSWGLPRQEVF.

This clonotype showed up just a few times. V and J are TRBV7-6 and TRBJ2-5; 7 bases are shared with TRBD1. CDR3 length: 15 amino acids. The germline CDR1 and CDR2 sequences are SGHVS and FNYEAQ. V lost 1 base to trimming and J lost 3 bases; unmatched junction nucleotides: 5. The DNA of the CDR3 is TGTGCCAGCAGCTTAGTAGGACAGGTTAAAGAGACCCAGTACTTC. This sequence encodes CASSLVGQVKETQYF.